This T cell receptor (beta chain) was obtained from a study of CD8 T cells in Susac syndrome. An input of about 0.45 to 1 ug of RNA was subjected to reverse transcription using random hexamers. Amplification of the TCR beta CDR3 was carried out by immunoSEQ multiplex PCR, which spanned a total of 54 Vbeta and 13 Jbeta segments. TCRdb reprocessed the immunoSEQ multiplex PCR reads with MiXCR, giving one entry per CDR3 protein. The sample lists about 200,000 distinct CDR3 sequences, approximately 95% occurring once. Trimming removed 4 bases at V and 2 bases at J, with 5 bases between. The CDR3 sequence is 13 residues long. Germline lookup yields CDR1 KGHDR and CDR2 SFDVKD. Sequencing of TCR beta was performed on blood CD8+ T cells and on blood CD4+ T cells.

V is TRBV24-1 and J is TRBJ2-1; D remains ambiguous. The material sequenced was CD4+ T cells from PBMCs. This TCR derives from a human donor with multiple sclerosis. The DNA of the CDR3 is TGTGCCACCAGTGAAACCACCTACAATGAGCAGTTCTTC. It specifies CATSETTYNEQFF.